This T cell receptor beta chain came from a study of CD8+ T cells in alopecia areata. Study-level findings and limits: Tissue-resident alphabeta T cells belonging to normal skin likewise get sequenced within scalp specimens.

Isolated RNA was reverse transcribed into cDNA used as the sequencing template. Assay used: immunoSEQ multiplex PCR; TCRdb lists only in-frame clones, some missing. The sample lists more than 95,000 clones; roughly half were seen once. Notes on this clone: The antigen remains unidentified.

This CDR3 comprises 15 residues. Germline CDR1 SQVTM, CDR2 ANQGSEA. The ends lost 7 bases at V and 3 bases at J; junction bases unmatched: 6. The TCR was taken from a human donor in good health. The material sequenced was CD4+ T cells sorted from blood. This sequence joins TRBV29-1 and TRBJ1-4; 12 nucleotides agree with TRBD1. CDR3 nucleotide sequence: TGCAGCGCCAGGGACAGGGGGCTCGCTAATGAAAAACTGTTTTTT. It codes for CSARDRGLANEKLFF.